The sequence of this T cell receptor beta chain was determined in a study of blood T cell repertoires in COVID-19. Study-level information: Both acute and convalescent COVID-19 samples were obtained from the United States, Italy and Spain. Sources were T cells, B-cell-depleted T cells, or PBMCs; the material itself was cDNA or gDNA.

This CDR3 is built from 18 residues. CDR1 and CDR2 from the germline V gene are LGHDT and YNNKEL (reference sequence). V was clipped by 1 base and J by 0 bases; unmatched bases: 6. Per the study methods: The assay estimated nucleated cells by amplifying reference gene primers. TCRdb keeps only in-frame clones here, not all; method: immunoSEQ multiplex PCR. V and J calls plus clone size are reproduced from that table; the DNA served to infer D and trimming. This sample has 200,000 to 250,000 clones; around 85% occur once, and the top ten carry over 2%. The TCR was taken from a woman in her forties or fifties with acute or convalescent COVID-19. Sequences were obtained from peripheral blood. This chain uses TRBV3-1 (or the pseudogene TRBV3-2) with TRBJ2-1, with 10 bases fitting TRBD2. The DNA of the CDR3 is TGTGCCAGCAGCCAAGCTAGCGGGAGTTTCTCCTCCTACAATGAGCAGTTCTTC. Translation: CASSQASGSFSSYNEQFF.